This T cell receptor beta chain emerged from a study of T cell responses to AZD1222 COVID-19 vaccine. The V gene's germline CDR1 is LNHNV and CDR2 YYDKDF (reference sequence). The CDR3 is 13 amino acids. Between the trimmed V and J ends, which lost 0 bases and 6 bases, there was a span of 9 bases. Study-wide findings and caveats: Increases in Spike-specific TCR breadth and depth were seen after two AZD1222 doses. Seropositivity was recorded at baseline in only a handful of AZD1222 recipients.

TCRdb's table, derived via immunoSEQ multiplex PCR, lists solely in-frame clones and lacks some. The sample consists of 120,000 or so clones, 85% to 90% of them appearing once. On this clone itself: The antigen is not known.

This receptor was obtained from an adult in good health. V and J are TRBV15 and TRBJ2-7, with D maybe TRBD2 (6 bases). The sample consisted of peripheral blood, taken on day 0 of AZD1222 vaccination. This CDR3 reads CATSRDLGGEQYF. The DNA for the CDR3 is TGTGCCACCAGCAGAGACCTGGGAGGCGAGCAGTACTTC.